The present T cell receptor (beta chain) was sequenced within a study of beta chain features in type 1 diabetes. The CDR3 totals 15 residues. Trimming stripped 4 bases from V and 5 bases from J, with 20 bases between. Germline CDR1 reads SQVTM; CDR2 reads ANQGSEA. Regarding the study as a whole: Compared to healthy donors, patients appeared to have naive, central memory and Treg TCRB repertoires that were more alike. All four CD4+ subsets from Type 1 diabetes patients carried moderately but significantly shorter TCRB CDR3s.

As every portion of the isolated RNA was reverse transcribed, the sequencing read expressed TCRB transcripts. Some 3.6 million reads per sample were averaged for naive, central memory and regulatory samples. Sequenced by immunoSEQ multiplex PCR; TCRdb stores in-frame clones only, minus some. The data contain hundreds of thousands of clones, over 13% of them singletons. This clone turned up a few times. The antigen is undetermined. The source is a man between 18 and 35 years old with type 1 diabetes. Sequenced material: naive CD4+ T cells from blood. The chain employs TRBV29-1 and TRBJ2-5; tentative D call: TRBD2 (6 bases). The CDR3 DNA reads TGCAGCGTTGGTTTCGGGGGTACCGTCCGGGAGACCCAGTACTTC. Its protein is CSVGFGGTVRETQYF. The entire variable domain, with the rest obtained from reference TRBV29-1 and TRBJ2-5, is as follows: SAVISQKPSRDICQRGTSLTIQCQVDSQVTMMFWYRQQPGQSLTLIATANQGSEATYESGFVIDKFPISRPNLTFSTLTVSNMSPEDSSIYLCSVGFGGTVRETQYFGPGTRLLVL.